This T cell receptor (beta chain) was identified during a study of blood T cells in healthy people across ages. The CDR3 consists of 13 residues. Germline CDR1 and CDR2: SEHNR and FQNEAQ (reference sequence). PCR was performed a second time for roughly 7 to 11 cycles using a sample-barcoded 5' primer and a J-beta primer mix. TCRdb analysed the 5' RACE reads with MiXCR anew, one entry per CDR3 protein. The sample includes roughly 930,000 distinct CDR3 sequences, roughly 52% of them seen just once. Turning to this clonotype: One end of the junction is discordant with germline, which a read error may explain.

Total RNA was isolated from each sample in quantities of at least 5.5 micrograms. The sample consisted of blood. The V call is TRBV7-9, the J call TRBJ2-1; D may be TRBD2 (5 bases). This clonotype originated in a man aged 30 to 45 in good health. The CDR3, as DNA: TGTACCAGCAGCGAGAGGGTATACAATGAGCAGTTCTTC. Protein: CTSSERVYNEQFF.